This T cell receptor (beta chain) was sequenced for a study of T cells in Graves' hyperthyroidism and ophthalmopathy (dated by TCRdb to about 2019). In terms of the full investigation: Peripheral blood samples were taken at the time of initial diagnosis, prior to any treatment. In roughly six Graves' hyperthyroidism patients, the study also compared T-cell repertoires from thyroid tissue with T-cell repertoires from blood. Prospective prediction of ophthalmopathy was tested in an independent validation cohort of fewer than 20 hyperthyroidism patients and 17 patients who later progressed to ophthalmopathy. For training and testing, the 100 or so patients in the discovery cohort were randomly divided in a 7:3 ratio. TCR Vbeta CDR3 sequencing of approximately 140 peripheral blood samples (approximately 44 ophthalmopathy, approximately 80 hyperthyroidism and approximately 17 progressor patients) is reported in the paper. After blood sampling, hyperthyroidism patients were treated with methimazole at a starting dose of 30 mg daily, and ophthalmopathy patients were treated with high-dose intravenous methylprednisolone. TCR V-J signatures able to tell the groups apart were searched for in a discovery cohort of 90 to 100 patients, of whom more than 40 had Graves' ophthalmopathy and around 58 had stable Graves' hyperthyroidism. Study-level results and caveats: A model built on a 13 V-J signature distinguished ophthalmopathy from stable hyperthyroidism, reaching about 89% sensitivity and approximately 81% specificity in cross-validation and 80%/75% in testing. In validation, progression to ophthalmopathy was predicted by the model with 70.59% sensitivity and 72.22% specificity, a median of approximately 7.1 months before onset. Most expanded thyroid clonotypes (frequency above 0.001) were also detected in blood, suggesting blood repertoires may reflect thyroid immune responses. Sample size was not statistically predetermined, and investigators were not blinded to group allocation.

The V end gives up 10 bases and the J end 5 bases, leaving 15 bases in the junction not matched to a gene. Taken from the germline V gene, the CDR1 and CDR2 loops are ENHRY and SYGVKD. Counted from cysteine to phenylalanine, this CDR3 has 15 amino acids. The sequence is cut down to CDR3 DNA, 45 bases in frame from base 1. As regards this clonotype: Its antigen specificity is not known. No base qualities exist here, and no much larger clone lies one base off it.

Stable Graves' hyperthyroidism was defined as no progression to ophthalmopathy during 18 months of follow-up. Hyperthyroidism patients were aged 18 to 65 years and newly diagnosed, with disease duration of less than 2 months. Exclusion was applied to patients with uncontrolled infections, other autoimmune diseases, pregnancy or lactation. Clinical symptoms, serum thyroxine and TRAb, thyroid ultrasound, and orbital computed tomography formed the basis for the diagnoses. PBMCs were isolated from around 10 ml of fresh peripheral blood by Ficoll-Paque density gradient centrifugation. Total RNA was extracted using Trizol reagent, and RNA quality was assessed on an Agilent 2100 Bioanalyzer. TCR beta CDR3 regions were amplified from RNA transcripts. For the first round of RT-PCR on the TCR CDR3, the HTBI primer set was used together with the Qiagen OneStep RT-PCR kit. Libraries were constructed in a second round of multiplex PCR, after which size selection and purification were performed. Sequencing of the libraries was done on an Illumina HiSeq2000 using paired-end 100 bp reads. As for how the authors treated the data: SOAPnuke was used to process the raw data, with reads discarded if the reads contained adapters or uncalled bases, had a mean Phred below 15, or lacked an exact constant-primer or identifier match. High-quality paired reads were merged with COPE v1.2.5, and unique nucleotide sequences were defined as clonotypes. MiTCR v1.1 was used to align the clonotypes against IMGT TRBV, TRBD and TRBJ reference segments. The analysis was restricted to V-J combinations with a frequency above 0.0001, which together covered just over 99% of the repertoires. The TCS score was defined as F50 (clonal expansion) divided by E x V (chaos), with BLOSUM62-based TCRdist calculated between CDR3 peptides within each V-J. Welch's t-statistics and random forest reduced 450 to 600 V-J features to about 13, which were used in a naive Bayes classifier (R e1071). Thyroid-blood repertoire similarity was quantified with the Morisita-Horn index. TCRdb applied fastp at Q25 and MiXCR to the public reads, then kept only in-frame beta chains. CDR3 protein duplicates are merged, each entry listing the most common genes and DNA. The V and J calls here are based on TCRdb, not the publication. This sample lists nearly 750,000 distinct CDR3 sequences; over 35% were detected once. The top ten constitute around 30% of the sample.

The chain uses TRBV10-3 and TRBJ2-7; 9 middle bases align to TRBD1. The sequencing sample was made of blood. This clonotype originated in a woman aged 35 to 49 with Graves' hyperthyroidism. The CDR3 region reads CASSHDRGIGDEQYF. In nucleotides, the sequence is TGTGCCAGCAGCCACGACAGGGGGATCGGCGACGAGCAGTACTTC.